Presented here are 19 T cell receptor beta chains from one specimen sequenced in a study of T cell repertoires in cytomegalovirus infection. What these receptors recognize is not known. A single record per CDR3 protein comes from TCRdb applying MiXCR to the reads. This sample has some 940,000 distinct CDR3 sequences; roughly a third occur once, and the top ten carry 13%. Material: cultured CD8+ T cells from PBMCs, obtained from culture after CMV antigen stimulation. These receptors were obtained from a human donor in good health (CMV status not recorded). Some clones in this sample may be carry-over from other donors' samples.

V gene TRBV5-3 combines with J gene TRBJ2-1; TRBD1 is a possible D gene (6 bases). TRBV5-3 falls under the ORF class, with uncertain function. The CDR3 runs 14 residues. V dropped 8 bases and J dropped 4 bases, with 16 bases sitting between them. As DNA, the CDR3 is TGTGCCAGCCAACCTGGGACAACTTACAATGAGCAGTTCTTC. Translating gives CASQPGTTYNEQFF.

This clonotype has a handful of counts. The chain carries TRBV4-2 and TRBJ2-1; possible D gene TRBD2, 5 bases. This CDR3 comprises 15 residues. Germline V gene data show CDR1 as LGHNA and CDR2 as YNFKEQ. V lost 2 bases to trimming and J lost 3 bases, with 11 bases between them. The CDR3 sequence: CASSQLGDGYNEQFF. The DNA for the CDR3 is TGTGCCAGCAGCCAACTGGGAGACGGCTACAATGAGCAGTTCTTC.

This clonotype was picked up many times. The chain employs TRBV7-6 and TRBJ1-2; D remains unclear. V was trimmed by 8 bases and J by 0 bases, leaving 19 bases between them. Germline V gene lookup returns CDR1 SGHVS and CDR2 FNYEAQ. The CDR3 covers 16 residues. CDR3 amino acids: CASGKAGGLANYGYTF. CDR3 nucleotide sequence: TGTGCCAGCGGAAAGGCCGGCGGGTTAGCTAACTATGGCTACACCTTC.

This clonotype occurred many times. V is TRBV7-9 and J is TRBJ2-1, with D perhaps assigned TRBD1 or TRBD2 (5 bases each). The CDR3 sequence is 15 residues long. Germline V CDR1 and CDR2: SEHNR, FQNEAQ (reference sequence). V was cut by 7 bases and J by 4 bases, with 17 bases left in between. Here the CDR3 DNA reads TGTGCCAGCACTAGAACCGGGACGGAGTACAATGAGCAGTTCTTC. It translates to CASTRTGTEYNEQFF.

This rearrangement joins TRBV12-3 or TRBV12-4 to TRBJ1-5; possible D gene TRBD1, 6 bases. V was trimmed by 6 bases and J by 5 bases, leaving 8 bases between them. This CDR3 has 12 amino acids. The CDR3 spells CASSQGYQPQHF. The CDR3, as DNA: TGTGCCAGCAGCCAGGGGTATCAGCCCCAGCATTTT.

Only a few counts were recorded for this clonotype. This chain joins TRBV7-9 and TRBJ1-3, with TRBD1 matching 7 bases. The CDR3 has 15 residues. Germline V gene data show CDR1 as SEHNR and CDR2 as FQNEAQ (reference sequence). The V and J ends lost 2 bases and 7 bases, in that order; junction bases with no gene match: 8. The CDR3 DNA follows: TGTGCCAGCAGCTTAACTGACAGGGAAGGCAACACCATATATTTT. The encoded protein is CASSLTDREGNTIYF.

This clonotype showed up just a few times. This chain connects TRBV6-1 to TRBJ2-7; D tentatively reads TRBD1 or TRBD2 (5 bases each). There are 17 residues in the CDR3. Trimming shortened V by 1 base and J by 3 bases, and 19 bases separated the two germline ends. Germline CDR1 reads MNHNS; CDR2 reads SASEGT. CDR3 region: CASSEGTGFAGLYEQYV. Written as DNA, the CDR3 is TGTGCCAGCAGTGAAGGAACGGGGTTTGCAGGGCTCTACGAGCAGTACGTC.

The chain employs TRBV19 and TRBJ1-1; 10 positions match TRBD1. This CDR3 has 14 residues. With 6 bases clipped from V and 5 bases from J, the junction kept 6 bases outside the gene matches. Germline V gene lookup returns CDR1 LNHDA and CDR2 SQIVND (reference sequence). The DNA for the CDR3 is TGTGCCAGTAGGCAGACAGGGGGCAGGACTGAAGCTTTCTTT. This sequence encodes CASRQTGGRTEAFF.

This clonotype was counted a few times. The rearrangement joins TRBV20-1 to TRBJ2-5; 12 nucleotides agree with TRBD2. Per the germline V gene, CDR1 is DFQATT and CDR2 is SNEGSKA (reference sequence). The ends lost 0 bases at V and 9 bases at J; junction bases unmatched: 11. CDR3 length equals 16 residues. DNA of the CDR3: TGCAGTGCTAGAGACCCCCAGACTAGCGGGGGCCCCTCCCAGTACTTC. Protein product: CSARDPQTSGGPSQYF.

The chain employs TRBV20-1 and TRBJ1-2; 9 nucleotides match TRBD1. CDR3 size: 13 residues. Trimming cost V 5 bases and J 3 bases; bases outside gene matches: 4. CDR1 DFQATT and CDR2 SNEGSKA come from the germline V gene (reference sequence). Here the CDR3 reads CSARDRDDYGYTF. As DNA, the CDR3 is TGCAGTGCTCGGGACAGGGACGACTATGGCTACACCTTC.

This chain connects TRBV7-8 to TRBJ2-3; no clear D gene. The length of the CDR3 is 15 residues. The V gene lost 2 bases and the J gene lost 4 bases, with 13 bases spanning the gap. In germline, CDR1 is SGHVS, CDR2 FQNEAQ. The CDR3 region is CASSLYTSVADTQYF. The CDR3, as DNA: TGTGCCAGCAGCTTATATACGTCAGTGGCAGATACGCAGTATTTT.

The chain is built from TRBV2 and TRBJ2-7; D unresolved. V was shortened by 7 bases and J by 5 bases, with 18 bases between the two germline ends. The CDR3 has 14 residues. CDR1 and CDR2 (germline): SNHLY, FYNNEI. The DNA of the CDR3 is TGTGCCAGCACCCACGGGTCCCAGGTTAACGAGCAGTACGTC. Its protein is CASTHGSQVNEQYV.

There are a few counts of this clonotype. In DNA form, the CDR3 reads TGTGCCAGCAGGCCAGCCGGGTCGGTGGTGGCTGAAGCTTTCTTT. This sequence encodes CASRPAGSVVAEAFF. J is TRBJ1-1 and V is TRBV7-9, with D unclear. The CDR3 contains 15 residues. CDR1 is SEHNR and CDR2 is FQNEAQ in the germline V gene (reference sequence). The V gene lost 6 bases and the J gene lost 6 bases, with 20 bases spanning the gap. Full variable domain (missing parts from reference TRBV7-9 and TRBJ1-1): DTGVSQNPRHKITKRGQNVTFRCDPISEHNRLYWYRQTLGQGPEFLTYFQNEAQLEKSRLLSDRFSAERPKGSFSTLEIQRTEQGDSAMYLCASRPAGSVVAEAFFGQGTRLTVV.

In this sample, this clonotype turned up many times. The rearrangement uses TRBV7-2 and TRBJ2-1; D is possibly TRBD2 (6 bases). V gave up 5 bases and J gave up 6 bases, with 11 bases separating them. The CDR3 has 13 residues. Germline V lookup: CDR1 SGHTA, CDR2 FQGNSA. The CDR3 DNA is TGTGCCAGCAGCCCCCTGGGGGGCAATGAGCAGTTCTTC. Encoded protein: CASSPLGGNEQFF. The full variable domain, its missing parts supplied by reference TRBV7-2 and TRBJ2-1, is GAGVSQSPSNKVTEKGKDVELRCDPISGHTALYWYRQSLGQGLEFLIYFQGNSAPDKSGLPSDRFSAERTGGSVSTLTIQRTQQEDSAVYLCASSPLGGNEQFFGPGTRLTVL.

Of note for this clonotype: Relative to the germline gene, one junction end is altered; a read error may explain this. The V gene is TRBV7-7, the J gene TRBJ2-5; either TRBD1 or TRBD2 may supply D (5 bases each). CDR3 length: 14 amino acids. Germline V gene sequence: CDR1 SSHAT, CDR2 FNYEAQ (reference sequence). For the CDR3, the DNA is TGTGCTAGCAGCTTAGGGACCTATGCGGAGACCCAGTACTTC. Protein sequence: CASSLGTYAETQYF.

In this sample, this clonotype turned up many times. V usage is TRBV7-8 and J usage is TRBJ1-2; D is unresolved. The CDR3 contains 13 residues. The V end was cut by 2 bases, the J end by 2 bases, with 6 bases between. Germline lookup yields CDR1 SGHVS and CDR2 FQNEAQ. CDR3 in amino acids: CASSLSVNYGYTF. CDR3 sequence (DNA): TGTGCCAGCAGCTTATCTGTAAACTATGGCTACACCTTC. The full variable domain, its missing parts supplied by reference TRBV7-8 and TRBJ1-2, is GAGVSQSPRYKVAKRGQDVALRCDPISGHVSLFWYQQALGQGPEFLTYFQNEAQLDKSGLPSDRFFAERPEGSVSTLKIQRTQQEDSAVYLCASSLSVNYGYTFGSGTRLTVV.

The rearrangement joins TRBV27 to TRBJ2-7, with D perhaps TRBD2 (6 bases). CDR3 size: 14 residues. V was clipped by 3 bases and J by 3 bases, with 12 bases between them. CDR1 is MNHEY and CDR2 is SMNVEV in the germline V gene (reference sequence). The DNA of the CDR3 is TGTGCCAGCAGTTTCCGTAGCGGCGGCTACGAGCAGTACTTC. Translated: CASSFRSGGYEQYF.

As to this clonotype: An end of the junction differs from the germline gene, which may be a read error. V is TRBV7-6 and J is TRBJ2-1; unclear D gene. The CDR3 loop spans 13 amino acids. CDR1 is SGHVS, CDR2 FNYEAQ, per germline. The CDR3, as DNA: TGTGCTAGCAGCGTTGCTGCTAACAATGAGCAGTTCTTC. It is translated as CASSVAANNEQFF.

A few counts support this clonotype. The chain combines TRBV5-8 with TRBJ2-3, with D perhaps matching TRBD2 (7 bases). The germline V and J ends were trimmed by 1 base and 5 bases, with 17 bases remaining between them. In germline, CDR1 is SGHTS, CDR2 YDEGEE. The CDR3 totals 16 residues. As DNA, the CDR3 is TGTGCCAGCAGCTTGAGTCCGGGGGGCTTTGGAGATACGCAGTATTTT. Protein: CASSLSPGGFGDTQYF.